What follows is one TCR beta chain and its context. This specimen comes from a study of OX40 agonist ivuxolimab in advanced cancers. Study as a whole: The group had a mean age of approximately 60 years, ranged from 23 to 79, and was 82.7% male.

The CDR3 is made up of 15 amino acids. Germline assignment: CDR1 LNHDA and CDR2 SQIVND (reference sequence). V gave up 5 bases and J gave up 1 base, with 14 bases separating them. Using immunoSEQ multiplex PCR, the repertoire was profiled, and TCRdb retains in-frame clones only, with some absent. The sample includes 100,000 to 150,000 clones, less than 95% of them seen just once. The sequencing used CD4+ or CD8+ T cells sorted from blood, collected in a trial of the OX40 agonist ivuxolimab. The gene calls are TRBV19 and TRBJ1-1; the D gene is possibly TRBD1 (5 bases). The sequence was obtained from an adult with an advanced solid tumor such as melanoma, head and neck, liver or kidney cancer. CDR3 DNA: TGTGCCAGTAGTCCCAGTTTACAGGCGAACACTGAAGCTTTCTTT. As protein: CASSPSLQANTEAFF.